The 2 T cell receptor beta chains below all came from one sample that was sequenced in a study of blood T cell repertoires in COVID-19. Data came from immunoSEQ multiplex PCR; TCRdb stores just in-frame clones and leaves some out. The top ten clones hold less than 0.65% of a sample with roughly 75,000 clones, 80% to 90% of them seen once. Sequencing was carried out using peripheral blood. These receptors were collected from a man aged 55 to 70 with acute or convalescent COVID-19.

The V gene is TRBV7-3, the J gene TRBJ2-1; 10 bases are a match to TRBD1. There are 15 residues in the CDR3. The germline V gene encodes CDR1 SGHTA and CDR2 FQGTGA. The V segment lost 5 bases and the J segment 5 bases; nucleotides outside the gene matches: 6. The CDR3 DNA reads TGTGCCAGCAGCCCGGACAGGGGGGAACACAATGAGCAGTTCTTC. Its protein product is CASSPDRGEHNEQFF.

This clone was detected only once. The rearrangement uses TRBV5-1 and TRBJ1-1; D not resolved. V was pared by 0 bases and J by 2 bases, with 5 bases between. The CDR3 loop spans 13 amino acids. Per germline, CDR1 SGHRS and CDR2 YFSETQ. CDR3 protein: CASSLVANTEAFF. The DNA for the CDR3 is TGCGCCAGCAGCTTGGTGGCTAACACTGAAGCTTTCTTT.